These T cell receptor beta chains were read from a single sample in a study of T-cell reconstitution after alpha-beta-depleted transplantation in children. TCRdb reanalysed the PCR reads using MiXCR and keeps one entry per CDR3 protein. The sample consists of 700,000 to 950,000 distinct CDR3 sequences, 15% to 20% of them appearing once. Specimen: PBMCs, mostly from graft donor cells, collected 360 days after TCRalphabeta/CD19-depleted stem cell transplant. The receptors here all came from a male patient younger than 18 who had a stem cell transplant for acute lymphoblastic leukemia, so the T cells may come from the graft donor. CDR3s include the opening cysteine and the closing phenylalanine or tryptophan. The D gene is left open where the match is weak. Clone size is shown for a subset of rows, as once, few, many or a class of expanded clone.

clone_size j_call d_call v_call cdr3_nt cdr3_aa
few TRBJ2-7 NA TRBV15 TGTGCCACCAGCAGAGATCGTCGGGAAGGGATCTACGAGCAGTACTTC CATSRDRREGIYEQYF
NA TRBJ2-7 TRBD2 TRBV29-1 TGCAGCGTGGGGGAGGGCTTCCTCGCGTACGAGCAGTACTTC CSVGEGFLAYEQYF
NA TRBJ2-7 NA TRBV27 TGTGCCAGCCAAAATAGGGGCGCCTACGAGCAGTACTTC CASQNRGAYEQYF
NA TRBJ2-2 NA TRBV15 NA CATSTRRGGELFFF
few TRBJ2-7 NA TRBV14 TGTGCCAGCAGCCGGGCCGGCAGGGCCGAGCAGTACTTC CASSRAGRAEQYF
few TRBJ2-7 TRBD1 TRBV12-3/TRBV12-4 TGTGCCAGCAGTCCCAGGACAGGGCATGGCAACGAGCAGTACTTC CASSPRTGHGNEQYF
few TRBJ2-7 TRBD2 TRBV18 TGTGCCAGCTCACCCGTGGGGCGGGAGCCCTACGAGCAGTACTTC CASSPVGREPYEQYF
many TRBJ1-1 TRBD1 TRBV18 TGTGCCAGCAGCCCCGGGACAGGGCCGAACACTGAAGCTTTCTTT CASSPGTGPNTEAFF
NA TRBJ1-5 NA TRBV5-1 TGCGCCAGCAGCCCATCAGGGCCGGAACAGCCCCAGCATTTT CASSPSGPEQPQHF
many TRBJ2-2 NA TRBV20-1 TGCAGTGCTAACCGGGAAAACACCGGGGAGCTGTTTTTT CSANRENTGELFF
many TRBJ2-1 TRBD2 TRBV27 TGTGCCAGCAGTTTACTAGCGGAGTACAATGAGCAGTTCTTC CASSLLAEYNEQFF
few TRBJ2-5 TRBD2 TRBV5-6 TGTGCCAGCAGCCTACTTAGGCTAGCGGGCTGGGACCAGTACTTC CASSLLRLAGWDQYF
NA TRBJ2-7 NA TRBV6-5 TGTGCCAGCAGTTACAAACAGGGAAGCGCCTACGAGCAGTACTTC CASSYKQGSAYEQYF
NA TRBJ2-7 TRBD1 TRBV4-1 TGCGCCAGCAGCCAAGGCCCCGGGACAGGGAACTACGAGCAGTACTTC CASSQGPGTGNYEQYF
few TRBJ2-4 TRBD1 TRBV12-3/TRBV12-4 TGTGCCAGTCAACCGGGACAGGGCTACATTCAGTACTTC CASQPGQGYIQYF
NA TRBJ2-5 NA TRBV5-1 TGCGCCAGCAGCTTCGTCCCGGTACTTGAGACCCAGTACTTC CASSFVPVLETQYF
NA TRBJ1-4 NA TRBV6-1 TGTGCCAGCAGTGCCCTAGGGGGGGAGAGGGAAAAACTGTTTTTT CASSALGGEREKLFF
few TRBJ2-1 TRBD2 TRBV19 TGTGCCAGTAGCCCTTTTAGCGGGAGGGCCAACGATGAGCAGTTCTTC CASSPFSGRANDEQFF
many TRBJ2-7 TRBD2 TRBV5-1 TGCGCCAGCAGCCCCGGGACTAGCGGAAACTACGAGCAGTACTTC CASSPGTSGNYEQYF
NA TRBJ1-1 TRBD1 TRBV15 TGTGCCACCAGCAGAGTCAGGGGGGGCACTGAAGCTTTCTTT CATSRVRGGTEAFF
many TRBJ1-4 NA TRBV6-2/TRBV6-3 TGTGCCAGCAACGGAAACCGGGACACGAATGAAAAACTGTTTTTT CASNGNRDTNEKLFF
NA TRBJ2-7 TRBD2 TRBV4-1 TGCGCCAGCAGCCAAGTCTTCGGGAGGGCAAACTACGAGCAGTACTTC CASSQVFGRANYEQYF
NA TRBJ2-2 NA TRBV14 TGTGCCAGCAGCCAAGAATGGGGTCGGCGTGGGAACACCGGGGAGGTGTTTTTT CASSQEWGRRGNTGEVFF
many TRBJ1-5 TRBD1 TRBV9 TGTGCCAGCAGCGTAGCACAGGGGGATCAGCCCCAGCATTTT CASSVAQGDQPQHF
few TRBJ2-1 TRBD2 TRBV12-5 TGTGCTAGTGCCCCAGCAGAGGGAGGGCCGGTCAATGAGCAGTTCTTC CASAPAEGGPVNEQFF
NA TRBJ2-1 NA TRBV19 TGTGCCAGTAAAGAAGGAAAGATACTCAATGAGCAGTTCTTC CASKEGKILNEQFF
many TRBJ2-7 NA TRBV14 TGTGCCAGCAGCCTTAGGACCCAGGAACCTTCCTACGAGCAGTACTTC CASSLRTQEPSYEQYF
NA TRBJ2-3 TRBD2 TRBV5-1 TGCGCCAGCAGCCCACCTCCGGGACTAGCGGGATACGATACGCAGTATTTT CASSPPPGLAGYDTQYF
NA TRBJ1-5 NA TRBV24-1 TGTGCCACCAGTGATTCCGTTCTGCCCCAGCATTTT CATSDSVLPQHF
NA TRBJ2-7 NA TRBV10-1 TGCGCCAGCAGTGAGTCGAGCCGGGAGCAGTACTTC CASSESSREQYF
NA TRBJ2-5 NA TRBV9 TGTGCCACCGTCTCAGGTGGGGGGTCGGCCCAAGAGACCCAGTACTTC CATVSGGGSAQETQYF
NA TRBJ2-2 NA TRBV11-2 TGTGCCAGCAGCTTAGCCCGACAGGAGGGAACCGGGGAGCTGTTTTTT CASSLARQEGTGELFF
few TRBJ2-2 TRBD2 TRBV4-1 TGCGCCAGCAGCCATATCCGAGCGGGAGGAGGGGAGCTGTTTTTT CASSHIRAGGGELFF
once TRBJ2-6 NA TRBV28 TGTGCCAGCACCGAGGGAAGCTCTGGGGCCAACGTCCTGACTTTC CASTEGSSGANVLTF
few TRBJ2-7 TRBD2 TRBV28 TGTGCCAGCAGCCGCGGGACTAGCGGGAGGAAAGAGCAGTACTTC CASSRGTSGRKEQYF
NA TRBJ2-1 NA TRBV7-9 TGTGCCAGCAGCTCCGGGGGGCAGGGTAAAACCTACAATGAGCAGTTCTTC CASSSGGQGKTYNEQFF
few TRBJ2-3 NA TRBV11-1 TGTGCCAGCAGCCCCCTCGAGTTACGAGTCCCCTTCGTGGATACGCAGTATTTT CASSPLELRVPFVDTQYF
NA TRBJ2-2 NA TRBV5-1 TGCGCCAGCAGTCCCGGCGGGCACACCGGGGAGCTGTTTTTT CASSPGGHTGELFF
few TRBJ1-6 TRBD1 TRBV7-6 TGTGCCAGCAGCTCACAGGGGTTTAATTCACCCCTCCACTTT CASSSQGFNSPLHF
many TRBJ2-2 TRBD2 TRBV7-9 TGTGCCAGCAGCTCGGGACTAGCGGGAGGAAACGGGGAGCTGTTTTTT CASSSGLAGGNGELFF
few TRBJ1-5 NA TRBV18 TGTGCCAGCTCACCATCCCAGAATCAGCCCCAGCATTTT CASSPSQNQPQHF
few TRBJ2-3 NA TRBV4-1 TGCGCCAGCAGCCAAGGCCAGTTCACAGATACGCAGTATTTT CASSQGQFTDTQYF
few TRBJ2-6 NA TRBV20-1 TGCAGTGCTAGCAGGGCAGCGACCATTAGCGTCCTGACTTTC CSASRAATISVLTF
many TRBJ2-7 TRBD1 TRBV27 TGTGCCAGCAGTTTACTACAGGGGGCTTTCCCCTACGAGCAGTACTTC CASSLLQGAFPYEQYF
few TRBJ2-1 TRBD2 TRBV15 TGTGCCACCAGCAGAGTTTTTACGGGAGGGTCCCACAATGAGCAGTTCTTC CATSRVFTGGSHNEQFF
many TRBJ2-1 TRBD2 TRBV9 TGTGCCAGCAGCGTTGACCCGGGAGGCCTCTACAATGAGCAGTTCTTC CASSVDPGGLYNEQFF
many TRBJ2-1 NA TRBV12-3/TRBV12-4 TGTGCCAGCAGTAAACAGGGCTATGAGCAGTTCTTC CASSKQGYEQFF
NA TRBJ2-5 TRBD2 TRBV3-1 TGTGCCAGCAGCCAAGTGGGGGGAGGGCGCGAAGAGACCCAGTACTTC CASSQVGGGREETQYF
NA TRBJ2-7 NA TRBV14 TGTGCCAGCAGCAAGATCGACCGGGACCCTTACGAGCAGTACTTC CASSKIDRDPYEQYF
many TRBJ2-7 TRBD1 TRBV12-3/TRBV12-4 TGTGCCAGCAGTTCGGACAGGGTGGGGGGCGAGCAGTACTTC CASSSDRVGGEQYF
few TRBJ2-7 NA TRBV4-2 TGTGCCAGCAGTAAAGACAGACGAAGAGACGAGCAGTACTTC CASSKDRRRDEQYF
NA TRBJ2-2 NA TRBV5-1 TGCGCCAGCAGTTTCACCGGGGAGCTGCTTTTT CASSFTGELLF
NA TRBJ2-3 NA TRBV25-1 TGTGCCAGCATGGGCGGTAGCACAGATACGCAGTATTTT CASMGGSTDTQYF
NA TRBJ2-7 TRBD1 TRBV7-9 TGTGCCAGCAGCCCAGGGGGTCGATGGTACGAGCAGTACTTC CASSPGGRWYEQYF
few TRBJ1-5 NA TRBV5-1 TGCGCCAGCAGCTTGGGGGGCCCGGGGCAGCCCCAGCATTTT CASSLGGPGQPQHF
many TRBJ2-7 TRBD2 TRBV5-1 TGCGCCAGCAGCCTATGGACTAGCAGCTACGAGCAGTACTTC CASSLWTSSYEQYF
few TRBJ2-1 TRBD2 TRBV5-1 TGCGCCAGCAGCTCCGGGACTAGCGGGAGGGGAAATGAGCAGTTCTTC CASSSGTSGRGNEQFF